The 32 T cell receptor beta chains below all came from one sample that was sequenced in a study of blood T cell repertoires in COVID-19. TCRdb's copy holds only in-frame clones and misses some; the assay was immunoSEQ multiplex PCR. The sample consists of just over 300,000 clones, 70% to 90% of them appearing once. Sequenced input: PBMCs or T cells enriched from blood (not recorded which). All receptors derive from a woman aged 35 to 49 who had recovered from COVID-19.

This chain uses TRBV4-3 with TRBJ2-7; D remains unclear. Germline V gene data show CDR1 as LGHNA and CDR2 as YSLEER. CDR3 length: 14 residues. Trimming stripped 0 bases from V and 0 bases from J, with 6 bases between. CDR3: CASSQDRFSYEQYF. The CDR3 DNA reads as TGCGCCAGCAGCCAAGACCGGTTCTCCTACGAGCAGTACTTC.

About this clone: At the DNA level, this CDR3 is encoded by other sequences in the same sample as well. The genes are TRBV4-3 and TRBJ2-2; the D is unclear. Per the germline V gene, CDR1 is LGHNA and CDR2 is YSLEER. CDR3 length: 15 residues. Trimming took off 0 bases at V and 1 base at J, with 6 bases between the two ends. CDR3 in DNA: TGCGCCAGCAGCCAAGATCCAGGGAACACCGGGGAGCTGTTTTTT. Amino acids: CASSQDPGNTGELFF.

The V gene is TRBV7-9, the J gene TRBJ2-7, with 8 bases that match TRBD1. Trimming cost V 4 bases and J 0 bases; bases outside gene matches: 5. The CDR3 extends over 15 amino acids. CDR1 and CDR2 (germline): SEHNR, FQNEAQ (reference sequence). The CDR3 DNA sequence: TGTGCCAGCAGCTCTCGGACAGGGAGCTCCTACGAGCAGTACTTC. Amino acids: CASSSRTGSSYEQYF. The whole variable domain, filled in from reference TRBV7-9 and TRBJ2-7, reads DTGVSQNPRHKITKRGQNVTFRCDPISEHNRLYWYRQTLGQGPEFLTYFQNEAQLEKSRLLSDRFSAERPKGSFSTLEIQRTEQGDSAMYLCASSSRTGSSYEQYFGPGTRLTVT.

The chain recombines TRBV6-1 with TRBJ1-2; D might be TRBD1 (5 bases). The CDR3 runs 15 residues. Trimming cost V 2 bases and J 2 bases, with 12 bases left between them. The V gene's germline CDR1 is MNHNS and CDR2 SASEGT. The CDR3 here is CASSETIGVNYGYTF. CDR3 nucleotides: TGTGCCAGCAGTGAAACGATAGGGGTAAACTATGGCTACACCTTC.

This rearrangement joins TRBV2 to TRBJ1-4; no clear D. This CDR3 contains 14 residues. V shed 6 bases and J shed 8 bases, with 16 bases lying between them. Germline V CDR1 and CDR2: SNHLY, FYNNEI. The CDR3 is CASSEGRSREKLFF. The DNA for the CDR3 is TGTGCCAGCAGCGAGGGAAGGTCTAGGGAAAAACTGTTTTTT.

V is TRBV7-2 and J is TRBJ2-3; 7 bases are shared with TRBD1. The CDR3 length is 17 residues. Germline CDR1 SGHTA, CDR2 FQGNSA. The J segment lost 2 bases and the V segment lost 5 bases, leaving 13 bases of the junction unmatched. The DNA for the CDR3 is TGTGCCAGCAGCCCCCTCAGGGGGAAAGAGCACACAGATACGCAGTATTTT. It codes for CASSPLRGKEHTDTQYF.

This clone was observed a handful of times. The V and J genes are TRBV6-5 and TRBJ1-1; D is undetermined. The CDR3 is 12 residues long. The germline V gene encodes CDR1 MNHEY and CDR2 SVGAGI. V lost 8 bases and J lost 4, with 11 bases in between. The CDR3: CASGPPSTEAFF. The CDR3 region has the DNA TGTGCCAGCGGTCCTCCGAGCACTGAAGCTTTCTTT.

V usage is TRBV10-3 and J usage is TRBJ2-1, with 11 bases lining up with TRBD2. The CDR3 length is 18 residues. Germline trimming cut 0 bases from V and 6 bases from J; bases unmatched to any gene: 10. Germline V gene lookup returns CDR1 ENHRY and CDR2 SYGVKD. The CDR3 sequence is CAISESGVAGGEFNEQFF. As DNA, the CDR3 is TGTGCCATCAGTGAGTCTGGGGTAGCGGGAGGGGAGTTCAATGAGCAGTTCTTC.

The CDR3 nucleotides read TGTGCCAGCAGTCCGTCCCCGGGACAGTCTAATGAAAAACTGTTTTTT. This gives the protein CASSPSPGQSNEKLFF. The rearrangement links TRBV28 to TRBJ1-4, with 7 bases fitting TRBD1. CDR1 and CDR2 from the germline V gene are MDHEN and SYDVKM. The CDR3 runs 16 residues. With V trimmed by 5 bases and J by 3 bases, 9 bases remained unmatched.

This clone was seen a single time. This rearrangement joins TRBV7-9 to TRBJ1-1; D remains ambiguous. The germline V and J ends were trimmed by 1 base and 4 bases, with 10 bases remaining between them. The length of the CDR3 is 14 residues. CDR1 is SEHNR and CDR2 is FQNEAQ in the germline V gene (reference sequence). As DNA, the CDR3 is TGTGCCAGCAGCTTAGGAGGCCGAGGCACTGAAGCTTTCTTT. Protein product: CASSLGGRGTEAFF.

This clone was counted once. V and J are TRBV6-5 and TRBJ2-2, with TRBD2 matching over 7 bases. Germline CDR1 MNHEY, CDR2 SVGAGI. With V trimmed by 0 bases and J by 5 bases, 3 bases remained unmatched. The CDR3 totals 15 residues. The CDR3 DNA follows: TGTGCCAGCAGTTACTCGGGGCGGGGGACCGGGGAGCTGTTTTTT. It specifies CASSYSGRGTGELFF.

This chain links TRBV5-1 with TRBJ1-4; D is unclear. The V end lost 0 bases, the J end lost 6 bases, and 15 bases lay between the germline ends. The CDR3 extends over 16 amino acids. Germline lookup yields CDR1 SGHRS and CDR2 YFSETQ. The CDR3 DNA sequence: TGCGCCAGCAGCTTGGCCGGTGGCTCGCAGGATGAAAAACTGTTTTTT. Amino acid sequence: CASSLAGGSQDEKLFF.

This clone occurred once. In the same sample, other DNA sequences code for this CDR3. The V gene is TRBV12-3 or TRBV12-4, the J gene TRBJ1-2; 7 nucleotides agree with TRBD1. The ends lost 6 bases at V and 5 bases at J; junction bases unmatched: 3. This CDR3 has 12 amino acids. In DNA form, the CDR3 reads TGTGCCAGCAGCCCAGGGGGATATGGCTACACCTTC. It encodes CASSPGGYGYTF.

This clone was detected only a few times. CDR3 sequence reads: CASSQGTSAYNEQFF. CDR3 in DNA: TGCGCCAGCAGCCAGGGGACTAGCGCCTACAATGAGCAGTTCTTC. The chain joins TRBV4-1 to TRBJ2-1; TRBD2 agrees at 10 bases. J was trimmed by 2 bases and V by 3 bases; bases with no gene match: 1. Germline V lookup: CDR1 MGHRA, CDR2 YSYEKL. The CDR3 has 15 amino acids.

V gene TRBV30 combines with J gene TRBJ1-5; D possibly corresponds to TRBD1 (6 bases). Trimming pared 5 bases from V and 3 bases from J, leaving 11 bases between. CDR1 is GTSNPN, CDR2 SVGIG, per germline (reference sequence). The CDR3 is made up of 13 amino acids. The CDR3 here is CAWGRGTNQPQHF. Here the CDR3 DNA reads TGTGCCTGGGGCAGGGGTACCAATCAGCCCCAGCATTTT.

J is TRBJ2-1 and V is TRBV9, with a weak D call TRBD2 (5 bases). In germline, CDR1 is SGDLS, CDR2 YYNGEE. CDR3 length equals 14 residues. The ends were cut back, 2 bases at V and 3 bases at J, with 9 bases in the middle. The CDR3 region has the DNA TGTGCCAGCAGCGTGACCGGGAACTACAATGAGCAGTTCTTC. It specifies CASSVTGNYNEQFF. The variable domain in full, with the rest retrieved from reference TRBV9 and TRBJ2-1, is DSGVTQTPKHLITATGQRVTLRCSPRSGDLSVYWYQQSLDQGLQFLIQYYNGEERAKGNILERFSAQQFPDLHSELNLSSLELGDSALYFCASSVTGNYNEQFFGPGTRLTVL.

This rearrangement joins TRBV5-1 to TRBJ2-1; TRBD2 matches at 9 bases. Germline V CDR1 and CDR2: SGHRS, YFSETQ. The ends lost 3 bases at V and 4 bases at J; junction bases unmatched: 8. This CDR3 is built from 16 residues. CDR3 loop: CASSSEAGGLYNEQFF. DNA for the CDR3: TGCGCCAGCAGCTCGGAAGCGGGGGGCCTTTACAATGAGCAGTTCTTC.

The chain recombines TRBV7-2 with TRBJ2-7; 7 bases are shared with TRBD1. Per germline, CDR1 SGHTA and CDR2 FQGNSA. V shed 4 bases, J shed 4 bases, and the junction held 10 bases outside the gene matches. There are 15 residues in the CDR3. For the CDR3, the DNA is TGTGCCAGCAGCTCCGGGCCGGGACAGAGGTACGAGCAGTACTTC. Amino acids: CASSSGPGQRYEQYF.

The V gene is TRBV29-1, the J gene TRBJ2-7; 7 bases align to TRBD1. Germline trimming cut 0 bases from V and 6 bases from J; bases unmatched to any gene: 11. The germline gives CDR1 SQVTM, CDR2 ANQGSEA. The CDR3 sequence is 15 residues long. CDR3 DNA sequence: TGCAGCGTTGAAGATCTTCGGGGACAGTATGGCGAGCAGTACTTC. Amino acids: CSVEDLRGQYGEQYF.

The count of this clone is one. The rearrangement joins TRBV19 to TRBJ1-5, with no clear D. The V gene lost 7 bases and the J gene lost 0 bases, with 19 bases spanning the gap. The CDR3 loop spans 17 amino acids. Germline values: CDR1 LNHDA, CDR2 SQIVND (reference sequence). In nucleotides, the CDR3 is TGTGCCAGTATTGGAGCAAGAGGTGTCAATAGCAATCAGCCCCAGCATTTT. It translates to CASIGARGVNSNQPQHF.

The CDR3 loop reads CAWRSLANTGELFF. The CDR3, as DNA: TGTGCCTGGAGGAGTCTCGCGAACACCGGGGAGCTGTTTTTT. V and J are TRBV30 and TRBJ2-2; no firm D call. CDR3 size: 14 residues. Germline CDR1 and CDR2: GTSNPN and SVGIG (reference sequence). The germline V and J ends were trimmed by 3 bases and 0 bases, with 8 bases remaining between them.

This chain links TRBV5-4 with TRBJ1-6; no definite D call. Germline lookup yields CDR1 SGHNT and CDR2 YYREEE (reference sequence). Trimming removed 0 bases at V and 11 bases at J, with 9 bases between. This CDR3 spans 13 amino acids. This chain's CDR3 is CASSLATDAPLHF. For the CDR3, the DNA is TGTGCCAGCAGCTTGGCTACAGACGCACCCCTCCACTTT.

This clone was detected only once. V gene TRBV29-1 combines with J gene TRBJ2-1; 8 nucleotides align to TRBD1. V was clipped by 2 bases and J by 5 bases; unmatched bases: 2. CDR1 is SQVTM, CDR2 ANQGSEA, per germline. The CDR3 sequence is 13 residues long. The DNA for the CDR3 is TGCAGCGTTGAAAGGACAGGGAACAATGAGCAGTTCTTC. It codes for CSVERTGNNEQFF.

The V gene is TRBV5-1, the J gene TRBJ1-1, with unresolved D. The V gene lost 6 bases and the J gene lost 3 bases, with 15 bases spanning the gap. CDR3 length: 14 amino acids. In germline, CDR1 is SGHRS, CDR2 YFSETQ. In DNA form, the CDR3 reads TGCGCCAGCAAAAATTATGCATCAGACACTGAAGCTTTCTTT. Amino acids: CASKNYASDTEAFF.

The chain links TRBV11-3 to TRBJ2-1, with D perhaps matching TRBD2 (7 bases). The CDR3 sequence is 14 residues long. Deletions cut 5 bases from V and 7 bases from J, with 15 bases between. Germline CDR1 reads SGHNT; CDR2 reads YENEEA. CDR3 sequence: CASSPGGPWNEQFF. The CDR3 region has the DNA TGTGCCAGCAGCCCCGGGGGGCCGTGGAATGAGCAGTTCTTC.

This chain uses TRBV5-1 with TRBJ2-7, with TRBD2 matching 8 bases. The CDR3 has 14 amino acids. V trimming: 3 bases; J trimming: 5 bases; junction bases outside the gene matches: 7. Germline V gene lookup returns CDR1 SGHRS and CDR2 YFSETQ. The CDR3 DNA reads TGCGCCAGCAGCTCACCGGGACTAGGAAACGAGCAGTACTTC. Protein: CASSSPGLGNEQYF.

The rearrangement links TRBV27 to TRBJ2-1, with D possibly TRBD1 on 8 matching bases. Germline assignment: CDR1 MNHEY and CDR2 SMNVEV (reference sequence). The CDR3 is 14 amino acids. Trimming stripped 4 bases from V and 7 bases from J, with 14 bases between. The CDR3 loop is CASSSKQGGNEQFF. CDR3 bases: TGTGCCAGCAGTTCAAAACAGGGGGGGAATGAGCAGTTCTTC.

The chain uses TRBV5-4 and TRBJ2-7; 8 nucleotides match TRBD1. With V trimmed by 3 bases and J by 7 bases, 9 bases remained unmatched. This CDR3 region has 14 residues. Germline V gene sequence: CDR1 SGHNT, CDR2 YYREEE (reference sequence). The CDR3 protein is CASSYRDRLGEQYF. CDR3 DNA: TGTGCCAGCAGCTACCGGGACAGGTTGGGAGAGCAGTACTTC.

The rearrangement links TRBV6-2 or TRBV6-3 to TRBJ1-1; D is unresolved. Trimming took 6 bases from V and 4 from J, leaving 18 bases between them. CDR3 size: 15 residues. Germline values: CDR1 MNHEY, CDR2 SVGEGT. As DNA, the CDR3 is TGTGCCAGCAGCCTCCCTCGTGTAGTGAGCACTGAAGCTTTCTTT. Translated, it gives CASSLPRVVSTEAFF.

This clone was detected a few times. This chain uses TRBV28 with TRBJ2-3; the match to TRBD2 covers 11 bases. The CDR3 length is 17 residues. The V and J ends lost 2 bases and 1 base, in that order; junction bases with no gene match: 5. Germline V gene sequence: CDR1 MDHEN, CDR2 SYDVKM. In DNA, the CDR3 is TGTGCCAGCAGTTTAGCCTCACTAGCGGGGGGCACAGATACGCAGTATTTT. Residues: CASSLASLAGGTDTQYF.

In DNA form, the CDR3 reads TGTGCCAGCAGTCCTACCTGGCTAGCTCAAGAGACCCAGTACTTC. Translating it yields CASSPTWLAQETQYF. V and J are TRBV27 and TRBJ2-5, with D maybe TRBD2 (5 bases). CDR1 MNHEY and CDR2 SMNVEV come from the germline V gene (reference sequence). Trimming pared 5 bases from V and 2 bases from J, leaving 15 bases between. The CDR3 sequence is 15 residues long.

The chain employs TRBV28 and TRBJ2-1, with TRBD2 matching 8 bases. V was pared by 2 bases and J by 4 bases, with 4 bases of the junction left unmatched. The germline V gene encodes CDR1 MDHEN and CDR2 SYDVKM. This CDR3 has 15 residues. As DNA, the CDR3 is TGTGCCAGCAGTTTAGGCGGGGGGTCGTACAATGAGCAGTTCTTC. This gives the protein CASSLGGGSYNEQFF.